This T cell receptor (beta chain) emerged from a study of blood T cells in healthy people across ages. Germline assignment: CDR1 ENHRY and CDR2 SYGVKD. The CDR3 runs 12 residues. This clonotype was counted between two and nine times. The junction and the germline gene differ at one end; a read error may be behind it. For the second PCR, which ran for roughly 7 to 11 cycles, a sample-barcoded 5' primer and a J-beta primer mix were used. Each CDR3 protein is one row after TCRdb ran MiXCR on the 5' RACE reads. The sample holds over a million distinct CDR3 sequences, around 45% seen once. The chain links TRBV10-3 to TRBJ2-7, with TRBD2 matching 7 bases. The clonotype was recovered from a woman in her sixties in good health. Sequenced input: blood. The CDR3 sequence is CATSSSGETQYF. CDR3 bases: TGTGCCACCAGTAGCAGCGGGGAGACCCAGTATTTC.